The 4 T cell receptor beta chains below all came from one sample that was sequenced in a study of technical replicates of blood from a handful of donors. The protocol was immunoSEQ multiplex PCR, while the TCRdb copy is restricted to in-frame clones and leaves out a portion. The profile shows about 53,000 clones, 86% of them singletons. Source material: PBMCs. Receptor source: a human donor in good health. Some clones in this sample may be carry-over from other donors' samples.

This clone was observed once. The gene calls are TRBV27 and TRBJ2-3, with D tentatively TRBD1 (7 bases). Germline values: CDR1 MNHEY, CDR2 SMNVEV (reference sequence). The ends were cut back, 4 bases at V and 2 bases at J, with 13 bases in the middle. The CDR3 runs to 15 residues. The CDR3 region has the DNA TGTGCCAGCAGTTGGGGGGACAGCTCCACAGATACGCAGTATTTT. Encoded protein: CASSWGDSSTDTQYF.

The chain employs TRBV5-1 and TRBJ2-7, with 8 bases that match TRBD2. There are 14 residues in the CDR3. The ends lost 5 bases at V and 3 bases at J; junction bases unmatched: 7. In germline, CDR1 is SGHRS, CDR2 YFSETQ. The CDR3 reads CASRLSGGDYEQYF. The CDR3 nucleotides read TGCGCCAGCAGGTTAAGCGGGGGAGACTACGAGCAGTACTTC.

This clone showed up just once. The chain joins TRBV5-4 to TRBJ2-7; TRBD2 agrees at 13 bases. V lost 2 bases, J lost 5 bases, and 4 bases stayed unmatched. CDR3 size: 15 residues. CDR1 is SGHNT and CDR2 is YYREEE in the germline V gene (reference sequence). CDR3 nucleotides: TGTGCCAGCAGCTTATGGACTAGCGGGAGAGACGAGCAGTACTTC. This sequence encodes CASSLWTSGRDEQYF. Using reference TRBV5-4 and TRBJ2-7 for the parts outside the CDR3, the full variable domain is ETGVTQSPTHLIKTRGQQVTLRCSSQSGHNTVSWYQQALGQGPQFIFQYYREEENGRGNFPPRFSGLQFPNYSSELNVNALELDDSALYLCASSLWTSGRDEQYFGPGTRLTVT.

The V gene is TRBV19, the J gene TRBJ1-6, with TRBD1 matching over 8 bases. CDR1 and CDR2 from the germline V gene are LNHDA and SQIVND (reference sequence). This CDR3 is built from 14 residues. V shed 5 bases, J shed 10 bases, and the junction held 7 bases outside the gene matches. DNA for the CDR3: TGTGCCAGTAGTCCGCAGGGGGCCTGGTCACCCCTCCACTTT. Amino acid sequence: CASSPQGAWSPLHF.